This T cell receptor beta chain was sequenced during a study of TIL therapy for anti-PD-1-resistant metastatic lung cancer. Study-wide background: Patients had a median age of about 55 years (range 38-75). Several tumors were EGFR-mutant and two were ALK-rearranged.

Time point described: pre-treatment sample, taken before nivolumab and TIL therapy. Sequencing used immunoSEQ v3. Sequencing used immunoSEQ multiplex PCR; TCRdb keeps in-frame clones, though not all of them. This table holds about 52,000 clones, roughly 78% found once. With 5 bases clipped from V and 2 bases from J, the junction kept 7 bases outside the gene matches. CDR1 SGHTA and CDR2 FQGTGA come from the germline V gene. This CDR3 comprises 15 residues. This rearrangement joins TRBV7-3 to TRBJ2-3; 7 nucleotides align to TRBD1. The sequencing used blood, collected at baseline. The sequence was obtained from a woman between 30 and 85 years old with non-small cell lung cancer. This chain's CDR3 is CASSLGGHSTDTQYF. CDR3 DNA sequence: TGTGCCAGCAGCCTAGGGGGCCATTCCACAGATACGCAGTATTTT.